The present T cell receptor (beta chain) was sequenced within a study of cytotoxic CD8 clonotypes in ibrutinib-treated CLL. Study-wide context: Collecting the response samples happened after a median 12 months of treatment, with a range of 6 to 36. General study findings and limits: Treatment left the uncommon public clonotypes either contracted or stable in frequency. Researchers report that baseline clonality outpaced age-matched healthy donors and tracked circulating CD8+ T-cell counts.

Germline V gene sequence: CDR1 MDHEN, CDR2 SYDVKM. There are 12 residues in the CDR3. With 4 bases removed from V and 7 bases from J, the gap between germline ends came to 11 bases. Some clones are missing from TCRdb's copy, which holds only in-frame ones; the method was immunoSEQ multiplex PCR. Among just over 65,000 clones, roughly two thirds were seen once, and the ten largest hold roughly 5.7%. A remark on this clone: The antigen is undetermined.

The genes are TRBV28 and TRBJ2-7; unclear D gene. Sequenced material: PBMCs, taken after 12 months of ibrutinib treatment. The source is a human donor with chronic lymphocytic leukemia. The CDR3 nucleotides are TGTGCCAGCAGTTCAACCACCCAGGAGCAGTACTTC. Translated: CASSSTTQEQYF. Full variable domain (missing parts from reference TRBV28 and TRBJ2-7): DVKVTQSSRYLVKRTGEKVFLECVQDMDHENMFWYRQDPGLGLRLIYFSYDVKMKEKGDIPEGYSVSREKKERFSLILESASTNQTSMYLCASSSTTQEQYFGPGTRLTVT.